Listed here are 30 T cell receptor beta chains from one sample, sequenced in a study of PD-L1 blockade in urothelial cancer. Noted time point: peripheral blood 6 weeks after treatment start. Assay used: immunoSEQ multiplex PCR; TCRdb lists only in-frame clones, some missing. The sample lists some 41,000 clones, roughly 84% occurring once. Sequenced material: PBMCs, taken around atezolizumab (anti-PD-L1) treatment. Source of these receptors: a man in his 70s with urothelial cancer.

The J gene is TRBJ2-7, the V gene TRBV18, with 9 bases identical to TRBD1. The CDR3 is 14 amino acids. V lost 4 bases, J lost 0 bases, and 1 base stayed unmatched. CDR1 is KGHSH and CDR2 is LQKENI in the germline V gene. CDR3 sequence reads: CASSRQGDSYEQYF. The CDR3 DNA sequence: TGTGCCAGCTCACGACAGGGGGACTCCTACGAGCAGTACTTC.

This chain connects TRBV5-5 to TRBJ2-3; TRBD1 matches 8 bases. The CDR3 runs to 14 residues. Germline CDR1 and CDR2: SGHKS and YYEKEE (reference sequence). V dropped 0 bases and J dropped 6; count of bases not matched to a gene: 3. The CDR3 DNA reads as TGTGCCAGCAGCTTGGATCAGGGGGCCGATACGCAGTATTTT. This sequence encodes CASSLDQGADTQYF. The whole variable domain, filled in from reference TRBV5-5 and TRBJ2-3, reads DAGVTQSPTHLIKTRGQQVTLRCSPISGHKSVSWYQQVLGQGPQFIFQYYEKEERGRGNFPDRFSARQFPNYSSELNVNALLLGDSALYLCASSLDQGADTQYFGPGTRLTVL.

The J gene is TRBJ2-6, the V gene TRBV2; D remains ambiguous. Germline V CDR1 and CDR2: SNHLY, FYNNEI. The CDR3 length is 14 residues. With 6 bases removed from V and 0 bases from J, the gap between germline ends came to 6 bases. The CDR3 spells CASSRDSGANVLTF. CDR3 nucleotide sequence: TGTGCCAGCAGCCGCGACTCTGGGGCCAACGTCCTGACTTTC.

This chain uses TRBV6-5 with TRBJ1-2; D perhaps matches TRBD1 (6 bases). Germline assignment: CDR1 MNHEY and CDR2 SVGAGI. The CDR3 is 15 residues long. Trimming cost V 4 bases and J 0 bases, with 12 bases left between them. The CDR3 coding sequence is TGTGCCAGCAGTTCCTCCGGGACAACTAACTATGGCTACACCTTC. It is translated as CASSSSGTTNYGYTF.

The chain joins TRBV11-2 to TRBJ1-1; D perhaps matches TRBD1 (5 bases). The CDR3 consists of 13 residues. Germline CDR1 SGHAT, CDR2 FQNNGV. V dropped 1 base and J dropped 4 bases, with 7 bases sitting between them. The CDR3, as DNA: TGTGCCAGCAGCTTAGTGGGGGGCACTGAAGCTTTCTTT. As protein: CASSLVGGTEAFF.

This clone has just one count. The chain joins TRBV25-1 to TRBJ1-4; TRBD1 is a possible D gene (5 bases). The V end lost 2 bases, the J end lost 7 bases, and 14 bases lay between the germline ends. Germline loops: CDR1 MGHDK, CDR2 SYGVNS. The CDR3 spans 15 residues. CDR3 coding DNA: TGTGCCAGCAGTGAAGACCCGGCGGGGGTTGAAAAACTGTTTTTT. Translation gives CASSEDPAGVEKLFF.

The CDR3 DNA follows: TGTGCCAGCAGCCGATTCGGAGGGACAGACTACGAGCAGTACTTC. Its protein is CASSRFGGTDYEQYF. The gene calls are TRBV11-2 and TRBJ2-7, with D maybe TRBD1 (7 bases). The germline CDR1 and CDR2 sequences are SGHAT and FQNNGV. The CDR3 covers 15 residues. V was trimmed by 5 bases and J by 3 bases, leaving 17 bases between them.

The table lists this clone with a few counts. The chain combines TRBV29-1 with TRBJ1-5; D is undetermined. The CDR3 runs 14 residues. Trimming took off 6 bases at V and 7 bases at J, with 19 bases between the two ends. Germline lookup yields CDR1 SQVTM and CDR2 ANQGSEA. CDR3 coding DNA: TGCAGCGTCGTTGACACAACGAGCGGGCAGCCCCAGCATTTT. This codes for CSVVDTTSGQPQHF. Complete variable domain (other parts from reference TRBV29-1 and TRBJ1-5): SAVISQKPSRDICQRGTSLTIQCQVDSQVTMMFWYRQQPGQSLTLIATANQGSEATYESGFVIDKFPISRPNLTFSTLTVSNMSPEDSSIYLCSVVDTTSGQPQHFGDGTRLSIL.

This clone was seen only a few times. The rearrangement links TRBV5-1 to TRBJ2-7, with D unresolved. V was cut by 4 bases and J by 1 base, with 12 bases left in between. CDR3 length equals 14 residues. Germline-derived CDR1 and CDR2 are SGHRS and YFSETQ. The CDR3 nucleotides are TGCGCCAGCAGCGCAGCCCCCAGGTCCTACGAGCAGTACTTC. Its protein is CASSAAPRSYEQYF.

This clone came up a few times. This chain joins TRBV30 and TRBJ1-5; 8 nucleotides line up with TRBD1. The CDR3 totals 13 residues. Germline values: CDR1 GTSNPN, CDR2 SVGIG (reference sequence). With 4 bases clipped from V and 4 bases from J, the junction kept 3 bases outside the gene matches. CDR3 sequence reads: CAWTGQGNQPQHF. The CDR3 DNA reads TGTGCCTGGACAGGACAGGGAAATCAGCCCCAGCATTTT.

The V call is TRBV7-8, the J call TRBJ2-3; 8 bases are a match to TRBD2. The CDR3 has 19 residues. CDR1 SGHVS and CDR2 FQNEAQ come from the germline V gene. J lost 0 bases, V lost 0 bases, and 11 bases had no gene match. Written as DNA, the CDR3 is TGTGCCAGCAGCTTAGCGGGGGCTAGCGGGCCTTATAGCACAGATACGCAGTATTTT. Encoded protein: CASSLAGASGPYSTDTQYF.

The chain couples TRBV6-1 to TRBJ2-7, with D possibly being TRBD2 (5 bases). Germline loops: CDR1 MNHNS, CDR2 SASEGT. Trimming cost V 3 bases and J 6 bases, with 15 bases left between them. The CDR3 extends over 14 amino acids. CDR3: CASSDPGQAGEQYF. The CDR3 DNA reads TGTGCCAGCAGTGATCCTGGCCAGGCGGGCGAGCAGTACTTC.

The chain links TRBV19 to TRBJ2-5; 10 bases fit TRBD1. This CDR3 contains 15 residues. The V segment lost 6 bases and the J segment 4 bases; nucleotides outside the gene matches: 8. Per the germline V gene, CDR1 is LNHDA and CDR2 is SQIVND (reference sequence). The CDR3 protein is CASSPRTGGRETQYF. CDR3 DNA sequence: TGTGCCAGTAGCCCCAGGACAGGGGGAAGAGAGACCCAGTACTTC.

The chain joins TRBV7-9 to TRBJ2-3; D gene uncertain. This CDR3 has 14 amino acids. Deletions cut 6 bases from V and 1 base from J, with 11 bases between. Per germline, CDR1 SEHNR and CDR2 FQNEAQ (reference sequence). The CDR3 is CASSTTVGTDTQYF. The CDR3 nucleotides read TGTGCCAGCAGTACTACGGTGGGCACAGATACGCAGTATTTT.

The rearrangement links TRBV6-4 to TRBJ2-1, with 7 nucleotides matching TRBD2. V trimming: 2 bases; J trimming: 7 bases; junction bases outside the gene matches: 11. CDR1 and CDR2 (germline): MRHNA, SNTAGT. The CDR3 sequence is 16 residues long. The CDR3 DNA is TGTGCCAGCAGTGACCTCAAAGCGGGAAGGTCGAATGAGCAGTTCTTC. Residues: CASSDLKAGRSNEQFF.

This chain uses TRBV28 with TRBJ2-1; 10 bases fit TRBD1. Germline-derived CDR1 and CDR2 are MDHEN and SYDVKM. CDR3 length equals 15 residues. The junction had 6 bases not matched to a gene; V was cut back by 6 bases and J by 4 bases. The CDR3 is CASSLTGQGYNEQFF. CDR3 DNA: TGTGCCAGCAGCTTAACGGGACAGGGGTACAATGAGCAGTTCTTC.

The chain uses TRBV28 and TRBJ1-5, with 12 bases aligning to TRBD1. There are 16 residues in the CDR3. V shed 3 bases and J 7 bases; nucleotides not matched to a gene: 7. The germline V gene encodes CDR1 MDHEN and CDR2 SYDVKM. DNA of the CDR3: TGTGCCAGCAGTTTCCTCCGGGACAGGGGGCGCCAGCCCCAGCATTTT. Translation gives CASSFLRDRGRQPQHF.

The chain recombines TRBV6-5 with TRBJ2-2, with TRBD1 matching over 7 bases. CDR3 length: 15 residues. V shed 4 bases and J 0 bases; nucleotides not matched to a gene: 2. Germline lookup yields CDR1 MNHEY and CDR2 SVGAGI. Here the CDR3 DNA reads TGTGCCAGCAGTTCGGGGACAGCGAACACCGGGGAGCTGTTTTTT. Translating gives CASSSGTANTGELFF.

The CDR3 DNA follows: TGTGCCAGCAGCTCCTCTCCCGGGACCCAGTACTTC. Encoded protein: CASSSSPGTQYF. The rearrangement uses TRBV7-6 and TRBJ2-5; D unresolved. Germline CDR1 reads SGHVS; CDR2 reads FNYEAQ. V was cut by 4 bases and J by 7 bases, with 10 bases left in between. The CDR3 sequence is 12 residues long.

CDR3 sequence reads: CASTTLSGLPSTDTQYF. As DNA, the CDR3 is TGTGCCAGCACCACCCTCTCCGGACTCCCTAGCACAGATACGCAGTATTTT. The V gene is TRBV2, the J gene TRBJ2-3; tentatively, D is TRBD2 (5 bases). This CDR3 is built from 17 residues. V dropped 7 bases and J dropped 0 bases, with 20 bases sitting between them. Germline V gene lookup returns CDR1 SNHLY and CDR2 FYNNEI.

The chain joins TRBV9 to TRBJ1-2, with 7 bases lining up with TRBD1. The CDR3 totals 14 residues. Trimming removed 0 bases from V and 4 bases from J; junction bases left unmatched: 3. The germline gives CDR1 SGDLS, CDR2 YYNGEE. The CDR3 loop reads CASSVGRDSYGYTF. Written as DNA, the CDR3 is TGTGCCAGCAGCGTAGGTAGGGACAGCTATGGCTACACCTTC. Variable domain in full (rest from reference TRBV9 and TRBJ1-2): DSGVTQTPKHLITATGQRVTLRCSPRSGDLSVYWYQQSLDQGLQFLIQYYNGEERAKGNILERFSAQQFPDLHSELNLSSLELGDSALYFCASSVGRDSYGYTFGSGTRLTVV.

This chain links TRBV18 with TRBJ1-2, with 9 bases matching TRBD1. Trimming at V came to 3 bases and at J to 6 bases, leaving 2 bases not matched to a gene. The CDR3 consists of 13 residues. CDR1 KGHSH and CDR2 LQKENI come from the germline V gene. CDR3 loop: CASSPDRGNGYTF. Written as DNA, the CDR3 is TGTGCCAGCTCACCGGACAGGGGAAATGGCTACACCTTC.

This clone is a singleton in its sample. The gene calls are TRBV5-4 and TRBJ2-3; D possibly corresponds to TRBD1 (5 bases). V lost 4 bases, J lost 2 bases, and 11 bases lay in between. The CDR3 extends over 14 amino acids. The germline V gene encodes CDR1 SGHNT and CDR2 YYREEE (reference sequence). The CDR3 DNA is TGTGCCAGCAGCCTACAGGAGTTCACAGATACGCAGTATTTT. Encoded protein: CASSLQEFTDTQYF.

This clone was found a few times. The CDR3 DNA is TGCAGCGTTGAAGATCGTACACCTTCGAACACTGAAGCTTTCTTT. It encodes CSVEDRTPSNTEAFF. V is TRBV29-1 and J is TRBJ1-1; D gene uncertain. The germline gives CDR1 SQVTM, CDR2 ANQGSEA. V was cut by 0 bases and J by 1 base, with 12 bases left in between. This CDR3 is 15 amino acids long.

The rearrangement links TRBV11-2 to TRBJ2-5; D might be TRBD1 (6 bases). This CDR3 spans 15 amino acids. Germline V CDR1 and CDR2: SGHAT, FQNNGV. V gave up 5 bases and J gave up 2 bases, with 15 bases separating them. The CDR3 spells CASSVDRLPQETQYF. The CDR3 nucleotides read TGTGCCAGCAGCGTTGACAGGCTCCCACAAGAGACCCAGTACTTC.

The rearrangement joins TRBV10-2 to TRBJ2-5; 9 bases fit TRBD2. The germline CDR1 and CDR2 sequences are WSHSY and SAAADI. The J segment lost 4 bases and the V segment lost 3 bases, leaving 6 bases of the junction unmatched. CDR3 size: 15 residues. CDR3 sequence reads: CASSEGSGRSETQYF. The CDR3 region has the DNA TGCGCCAGCAGTGAAGGGAGCGGGAGGTCAGAGACCCAGTACTTC.

The CDR3 spells CASSMDRDGYGYTF. In DNA form, the CDR3 reads TGTGCCAGCAGCATGGACAGGGATGGCTATGGCTACACCTTC. The genes are TRBV7-8 and TRBJ1-2, with 8 bases identical to TRBD1. Trimming at V came to 5 bases and at J to 4 bases, leaving 6 bases not matched to a gene. The CDR3 contains 14 residues. Germline loops: CDR1 SGHVS, CDR2 FQNEAQ.

The chain uses TRBV29-1 and TRBJ1-2; 9 bases fit TRBD1. This CDR3 is 19 amino acids long. Looked up from germline, CDR1 is SQVTM and CDR2 is ANQGSEA. The junction had 24 bases not matched to a gene; V was cut back by 6 bases and J by 4 bases. CDR3 nucleotides: TGCAGCGTCGCCGGTACAGGGGGCGACCACCCCTCGCCCTCCTATGGCTACACCTTC. It yields the protein CSVAGTGGDHPSPSYGYTF.

The V and J genes are TRBV13 and TRBJ1-1; 9 bases are a match to TRBD1. Germline lookup yields CDR1 PRHDT and CDR2 FYEKMQ (reference sequence). The CDR3 sequence is 13 residues long. The V and J ends lost 8 bases and 1 base, in that order; junction bases with no gene match: 2. For the CDR3, the DNA is TGTGCCAGCGGGACAGGGCGGAACACTGAAGCTTTCTTT. Its protein is CASGTGRNTEAFF. Full variable domain (rest looked up from reference TRBV13 and TRBJ1-1): AAGVIQSPRHLIKEKRETATLKCYPIPRHDTVYWYQQGPGQDPQFLISFYEKMQSDKGSIPDRFSAQQFSDYHSELNMSSLELGDSALYFCASGTGRNTEAFFGQGTRLTVV.

This clone was observed a handful of times. The rearrangement uses TRBV6-1 and TRBJ2-3, with TRBD1 matching 7 bases. The germline CDR1 and CDR2 sequences are MNHNS and SASEGT. V lost 4 bases, J lost 2 bases, and 9 bases stayed unmatched. This CDR3 is 16 amino acids long. The DNA for the CDR3 is TGTGCCAGCAGTGGAAACCGGGACAGAAACACAGATACGCAGTATTTT. This codes for CASSGNRDRNTDTQYF.